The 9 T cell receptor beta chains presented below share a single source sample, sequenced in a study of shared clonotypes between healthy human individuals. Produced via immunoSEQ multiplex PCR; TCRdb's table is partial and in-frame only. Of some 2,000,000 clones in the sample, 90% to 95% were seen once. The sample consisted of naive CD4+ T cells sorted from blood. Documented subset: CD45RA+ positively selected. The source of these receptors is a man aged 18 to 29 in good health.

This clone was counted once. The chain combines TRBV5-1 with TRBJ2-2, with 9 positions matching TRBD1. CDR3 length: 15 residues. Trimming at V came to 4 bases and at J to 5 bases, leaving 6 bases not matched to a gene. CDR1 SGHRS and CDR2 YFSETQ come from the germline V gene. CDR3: CASSRGQGLTGELFF. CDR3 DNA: TGCGCCAGCAGCCGAGGACAGGGGCTGACCGGGGAGCTGTTTTTT.

CDR3 residues: CASRRVSDNTEAFF. The CDR3, as DNA: TGTGCCAGCAGACGGGTTTCCGATAACACTGAAGCTTTCTTT. V is TRBV6-1 and J is TRBJ1-1; D not certain. V lost 6 bases and J 2 bases, leaving 13 bases between the germline ends. Germline CDR1 reads MNHNS; CDR2 reads SASEGT. CDR3 length: 14 residues.

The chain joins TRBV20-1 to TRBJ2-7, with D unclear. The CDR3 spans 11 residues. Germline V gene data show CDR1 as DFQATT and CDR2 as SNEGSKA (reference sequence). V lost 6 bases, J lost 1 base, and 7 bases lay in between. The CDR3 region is CSALTSYEQYF. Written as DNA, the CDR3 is TGCAGTGCCCTTACATCCTACGAGCAGTACTTC.

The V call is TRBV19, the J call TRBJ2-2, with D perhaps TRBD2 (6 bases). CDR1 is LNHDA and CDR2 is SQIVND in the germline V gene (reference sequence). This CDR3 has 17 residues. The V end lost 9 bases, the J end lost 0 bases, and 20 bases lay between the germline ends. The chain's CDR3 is CASSHRTKPTNTGELFF. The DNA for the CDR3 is TGTGCCAGCAGTCACCGGACTAAACCTACGAACACCGGGGAGCTGTTTTTT.

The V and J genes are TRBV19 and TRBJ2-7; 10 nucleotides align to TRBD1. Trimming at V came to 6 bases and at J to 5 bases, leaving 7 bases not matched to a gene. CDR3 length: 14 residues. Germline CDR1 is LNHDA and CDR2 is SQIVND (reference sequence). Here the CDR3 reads CASRTTGQGNEQYF. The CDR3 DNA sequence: TGTGCCAGTAGAACGACGGGACAGGGGAACGAGCAGTACTTC.

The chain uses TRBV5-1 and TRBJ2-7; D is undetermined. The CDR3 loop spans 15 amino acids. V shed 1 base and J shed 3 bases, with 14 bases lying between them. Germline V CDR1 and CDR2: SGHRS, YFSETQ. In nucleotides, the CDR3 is TGCGCCAGCAGCTTGTCGTTGGGTCTCAACTACGAGCAGTACTTC. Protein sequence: CASSLSLGLNYEQYF.

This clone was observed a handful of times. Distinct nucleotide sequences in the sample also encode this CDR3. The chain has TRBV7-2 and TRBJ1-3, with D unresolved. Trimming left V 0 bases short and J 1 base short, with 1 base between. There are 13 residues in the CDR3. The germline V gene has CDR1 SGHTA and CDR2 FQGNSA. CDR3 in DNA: TGTGCCAGCAGCTTAGCGTCTGGAAACACCATATATTTT. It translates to CASSLASGNTIYF.

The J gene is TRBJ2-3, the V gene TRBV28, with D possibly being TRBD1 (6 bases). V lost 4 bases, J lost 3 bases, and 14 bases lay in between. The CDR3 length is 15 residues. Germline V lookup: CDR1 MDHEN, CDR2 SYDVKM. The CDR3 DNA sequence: TGTGCCAGCAGTTCCCCAGGGGATAGGACAGATACGCAGTATTTT. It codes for CASSSPGDRTDTQYF.

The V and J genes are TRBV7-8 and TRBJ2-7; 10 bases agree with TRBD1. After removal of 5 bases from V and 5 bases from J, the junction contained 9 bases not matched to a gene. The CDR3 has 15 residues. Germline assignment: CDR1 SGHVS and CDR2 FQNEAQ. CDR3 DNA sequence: TGTGCCAGCAGCCGGCCGGGACAGGGGATCCACGAGCAGTACTTC. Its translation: CASSRPGQGIHEQYF.